These 21 T cell receptor beta chains were sequenced from one sample in a study of T cells in Graves' hyperthyroidism and ophthalmopathy. The CDR3 regions of TCR beta were amplified from RNA transcripts. A set of HTBI primers served as the primers for a first-round RT-PCR of the TCR CDR3. In TCRdb, the multiplex PCR reads were re-called with MiXCR into one record per CDR3 protein. The repertoire consists of approximately 630,000 distinct CDR3 sequences, with 15% to 20% occurring once and the leading ten covering 3% to 4.5%. Input material: blood. The receptor source for this set is a woman in her 30s with Graves' hyperthyroidism.

There are many counts of this clonotype. The chain recombines TRBV7-9 with TRBJ2-3; D remains unclear. V lost 5 bases to trimming and J lost 8 bases, with 11 bases between them. The germline CDR1 and CDR2 sequences are SEHNR and FQNEAQ (reference sequence). The CDR3 has 12 amino acids. The DNA of the CDR3 is TGTGCCAGCAGCCGAAAACCCTCTACGCAGTATTTT. Its translation: CASSRKPSTQYF.

The chain employs TRBV20-1 and TRBJ2-1; 9 bases fit TRBD1. The CDR3 covers 14 residues. The trim removed 2 bases at V and 4 bases at J, leaving 3 bases unmatched. CDR1 DFQATT and CDR2 SNEGSKA come from the germline V gene (reference sequence). The CDR3 loop is CSARMDRGYNEQFF. In nucleotides, the CDR3 is TGCAGTGCTAGAATGGACAGGGGATACAATGAGCAGTTCTTC.

This clonotype occurred many times. This rearrangement joins TRBV2 to TRBJ2-1, with 9 bases lining up with TRBD2. The CDR3 runs 17 residues. Germline V gene sequence: CDR1 SNHLY, CDR2 FYNNEI. The J segment lost 0 bases and the V segment lost 4 bases, leaving 7 bases of the junction unmatched. CDR3 protein: CASSVFGSGSSYNEQFF. DNA for the CDR3: TGTGCCAGCAGTGTCTTCGGTAGCGGGAGCTCCTACAATGAGCAGTTCTTC. The complete variable domain, with remaining parts taken from reference TRBV2 and TRBJ2-1, reads EPEVTQTPSHQVTQMGQEVILRCVPISNHLYFYWYRQILGQKVEFLVSFYNNEISEKSEIFDDQFSVERPDGSNFTLKIRSTKLEDSAMYFCASSVFGSGSSYNEQFFGPGTRLTVL.

This clonotype was seen many times. The rearrangement joins TRBV12-3 or TRBV12-4 to TRBJ2-2; 8 bases match TRBD1. V shed 3 bases, J shed 5 bases, and the junction held 5 bases outside the gene matches. CDR3 length: 15 amino acids. The CDR3 sequence: CASSFRDRRTGELFF. The CDR3 DNA reads TGTGCCAGCAGTTTTCGGGACAGGAGGACCGGGGAGCTGTTTTTT.

Details on this clonotype: A read error may explain this, as a much larger clone is one base away. The J gene is TRBJ2-5, the V gene TRBV7-9, with unresolved D. Germline loops: CDR1 SEHNR, CDR2 FQNEAQ (reference sequence). Trimming removed 3 bases at V and 0 bases at J, with 8 bases between. The CDR3 is made up of 14 amino acids. The CDR3 nucleotides are TGTGCCAGCAGCTTTCCGAAAGACCAAGAGACCCAGTACTTC. It translates to CASSFPKDQETQYF.

The table lists this clonotype with many counts. The rearrangement uses TRBV28 and TRBJ2-1; 7 bases align to TRBD2. CDR1 and CDR2 (germline): MDHEN, SYDVKM. The V gene end was trimmed by 6 bases and the J gene end by 3 bases; junction bases not matched to a gene: 8. The CDR3 contains 15 residues. The CDR3 DNA follows: TGTGCCAGCAGAATCGGCGGGAGTCGCTACAATGAGCAGTTCTTC. Its protein is CASRIGGSRYNEQFF. The full variable domain, with the rest looked up from reference TRBV28 and TRBJ2-1, is DVKVTQSSRYLVKRTGEKVFLECVQDMDHENMFWYRQDPGLGLRLIYFSYDVKMKEKGDIPEGYSVSREKKERFSLILESASTNQTSMYLCASRIGGSRYNEQFFGPGTRLTVL.

This clonotype was recorded at least ten times. This rearrangement joins TRBV28 to TRBJ2-1, with 8 bases matching TRBD2. Trimming cost V 2 bases and J 8 bases; bases outside gene matches: 14. CDR1 MDHEN and CDR2 SYDVKM come from the germline V gene. The CDR3 runs 17 residues. This CDR3 is CASSLRSGSIFVDEQFF. The DNA for the CDR3 is TGTGCCAGCAGTTTACGGAGCGGGAGTATATTTGTGGATGAGCAGTTCTTC. Full variable domain (outside the CDR3, taken from reference TRBV28 and TRBJ2-1): DVKVTQSSRYLVKRTGEKVFLECVQDMDHENMFWYRQDPGLGLRLIYFSYDVKMKEKGDIPEGYSVSREKKERFSLILESASTNQTSMYLCASSLRSGSIFVDEQFFGPGTRLTVL.

The V and J genes are TRBV18 and TRBJ1-1; D is unresolved. CDR1 is KGHSH, CDR2 LQKENI, per germline. The CDR3 length is 17 residues. Trimming cost V 2 bases and J 4 bases, with 20 bases left between them. Here the CDR3 reads CASSPYTSIDIFTEAFF. The CDR3 coding sequence is TGTGCCAGCTCACCATATACTTCTATCGACATCTTCACTGAAGCTTTCTTT.

This chain uses TRBV29-1 with TRBJ2-1; 11 positions match TRBD1. The CDR3 is 13 residues long. The junction had 5 bases not matched to a gene; V was cut back by 7 bases and J by 6 bases. Looked up from germline, CDR1 is SQVTM and CDR2 is ANQGSEA. CDR3 amino acids: CSAPGQGGNEQFF. CDR3 nucleotides: TGCAGCGCTCCGGGACAGGGGGGCAATGAGCAGTTCTTC.

This chain links TRBV6-1 with TRBJ1-5, with a weak D call TRBD1 (5 bases). With 6 bases removed from V and 2 bases from J, the gap between germline ends came to 17 bases. The CDR3 is 16 residues long. The germline V gene encodes CDR1 MNHNS and CDR2 SASEGT. CDR3 residues: CASSLSQGGRNQPQHF. CDR3 DNA: TGTGCCAGCAGCCTAAGTCAGGGAGGGCGCAATCAGCCCCAGCATTTT.

In its sample, this clonotype was seen many times. V usage is TRBV2 and J usage is TRBJ2-5; D call uncertain. V lost 2 bases, J lost 1 base, and 8 bases lay in between. Germline-derived CDR1 and CDR2 are SNHLY and FYNNEI. The CDR3 length is 14 residues. The CDR3 DNA reads TGTGCCAGCAGTGAACGATCAACCCAAGAGACCCAGTACTTC. This encodes CASSERSTQETQYF.

This clonotype was seen only a few times. V usage is TRBV20-1 and J usage is TRBJ2-1, with D hard to call. The germline gives CDR1 DFQATT, CDR2 SNEGSKA (reference sequence). This CDR3 contains 15 residues. Trimming took off 6 bases at V and 0 bases at J, with 15 bases between the two ends. The CDR3 DNA is TGCAGTGCCTCCCGATCGTCGAGCTCCTACAATGAGCAGTTCTTC. Its translation: CSASRSSSSYNEQFF.

This clonotype was picked up a small number of times. This chain uses TRBV7-6 with TRBJ2-5; 9 nucleotides match TRBD1. CDR3 length: 15 amino acids. CDR1 is SGHVS and CDR2 is FNYEAQ in the germline V gene. The junction had 8 bases not matched to a gene; V was cut back by 5 bases and J by 4 bases. This chain's CDR3 is CASSGQGFVGETQYF. CDR3 coding DNA: TGTGCCAGCAGCGGACAGGGGTTTGTGGGAGAGACCCAGTACTTC.

This clonotype has only a few counts. The chain carries TRBV10-3 and TRBJ2-3; 7 bases are shared with TRBD2. CDR3 size: 12 residues. Looked up from germline, CDR1 is ENHRY and CDR2 is SYGVKD. Trimming at V came to 6 bases and at J to 9 bases, leaving 6 bases not matched to a gene. CDR3 region: CAIREEGGTQYF. The CDR3 DNA follows: TGTGCCATCAGAGAGGAGGGAGGGACGCAGTATTTT.

The V and J genes are TRBV15 and TRBJ2-4; 8 bases agree with TRBD1. The ends lost 3 bases at V and 8 bases at J; junction bases unmatched: 3. There are 13 residues in the CDR3. CDR1 is LNHNV, CDR2 YYDKDF, per germline (reference sequence). This CDR3 is CATSSSTGDIQYF. CDR3 DNA: TGTGCCACCAGCAGCTCGACAGGGGACATTCAGTACTTC.

Many counts were recorded for this clonotype. V usage is TRBV5-5 and J usage is TRBJ1-1; D not resolved. Germline CDR1 is SGHKS and CDR2 is YYEKEE (reference sequence). Trimming shortened V by 4 bases and J by 1 base, and 17 bases separated the two germline ends. The CDR3 consists of 16 residues. The CDR3 spells CASSLASRAPNTEAFF. CDR3 DNA: TGTGCCAGCAGCCTAGCCAGCCGGGCGCCGAACACTGAAGCTTTCTTT.

In this sample, this clonotype turned up a few times. This sequence joins TRBV24-1 and TRBJ2-2, with D possibly matching TRBD1 (6 bases). There are 18 residues in the CDR3. Trimming took off 8 bases at V and 2 bases at J, with 23 bases between the two ends. CDR1 is KGHDR, CDR2 SFDVKD, per germline. CDR3 in amino acids: CATIGSGVPIINTGELFF. The CDR3 DNA reads TGTGCCACCATAGGATCAGGGGTCCCTATTATAAACACCGGGGAGCTGTTTTTT.

This clonotype has a count of ten or more. The gene calls are TRBV6-7 and TRBJ2-7; perhaps D is TRBD1 or TRBD2 (6 bases each). TRBV6-7 is reported as an ORF; its role is uncertain. The CDR3 is 17 amino acids. The V and J ends lost 5 bases and 1 base respectively, with 21 bases between them. CDR3 amino acids: CASSEQGGKRESYEQYF. The CDR3 DNA is TGTGCCAGCAGTGAACAGGGAGGTAAGAGAGAGTCCTACGAGCAGTACTTC.

There are a few counts of this clonotype. The J gene is TRBJ2-7, the V gene TRBV7-2; maybe TRBD2 (6 bases). CDR1 is SGHTA, CDR2 FQGNSA, per germline. V lost 5 bases and J lost 4, with 18 bases in between. CDR3 length equals 15 residues. The CDR3 DNA reads as TGTGCCAGCAGCCCCCCGGGTGAGCGGGTTTACGAGCAGTACTTC. Protein: CASSPPGERVYEQYF. The full variable domain, with the rest looked up from reference TRBV7-2 and TRBJ2-7, is GAGVSQSPSNKVTEKGKDVELRCDPISGHTALYWYRQSLGQGLEFLIYFQGNSAPDKSGLPSDRFSAERTGGSVSTLTIQRTQQEDSAVYLCASSPPGERVYEQYFGPGTRLTVT.

This clonotype showed up many times. The genes are TRBV20-1 and TRBJ2-3, with D tentatively TRBD1 or TRBD2 (5 bases each). CDR3 length: 15 amino acids. Germline V lookup: CDR1 DFQATT, CDR2 SNEGSKA (reference sequence). Trimming pared 6 bases from V and 0 bases from J, leaving 16 bases between. In DNA form, the CDR3 reads TGCAGTGCGAAAGATCCGGGACCCAGCACAGATACGCAGTATTTT. This translates into CSAKDPGPSTDTQYF.

This clonotype was counted ten times or more. The V call is TRBV11-3, the J call TRBJ1-1, with D uncertain. The CDR3 contains 14 residues. V was shortened by 1 base and J by 0 bases, with 6 bases between the two germline ends. Per germline, CDR1 SGHNT and CDR2 YENEEA. The CDR3: CASSLAQLNTEAFF. The CDR3 DNA is TGTGCCAGCAGCTTAGCTCAGTTGAACACTGAAGCTTTCTTT.